This T cell receptor (beta chain) stems from a study of blood T cell repertoires in COVID-19. Sequencing used immunoSEQ multiplex PCR; TCRdb keeps in-frame clones, though not all of them. This sample has around 25,000 clones, with 88% found just once. After removal of 2 bases from V and 5 bases from J, the junction contained 7 bases not matched to a gene. This CDR3 is built from 15 residues. Germline CDR1 MDHEN, CDR2 SYDVKM. Material for sequencing was peripheral blood. J is TRBJ2-5 and V is TRBV28; 8 bases align to TRBD2. This TCR was sampled from a woman in her forties or fifties with active COVID-19. The CDR3 DNA reads TGTGCCAGCAGTTTACGGGGGGGCCTTGGGGAGACCCAGTACTTC. Protein sequence: CASSLRGGLGETQYF.